What follows are 25 T cell receptor beta chains derived from one specimen sequenced in a study of blood T cell repertoires in COVID-19. Sequenced by immunoSEQ multiplex PCR; TCRdb stores in-frame clones only, minus some. The sample shows about 120,000 clones, around 81% of them seen only once. Sequences were obtained from peripheral blood. These receptors came from a man aged 25-40 years with COVID-19, enrolled during active disease.

The chain uses TRBV28 and TRBJ2-1, with 8 bases matching TRBD2. Germline CDR1 reads MDHEN; CDR2 reads SYDVKM. The CDR3 runs to 17 residues. V shed 6 bases, J shed 0 bases, and the junction held 10 bases outside the gene matches. Here the CDR3 DNA reads TGTGCCAGCAGGGGAGCGGGGGCTTCAAGCTCCTACAATGAGCAGTTCTTC. Protein product: CASRGAGASSSYNEQFF.

The CDR3 spells CASSYGTGPNEAFF. CDR3 coding DNA: TGTGCCAGCAGTTACGGGACAGGGCCTAATGAAGCTTTCTTT. The rearrangement uses TRBV6-5 and TRBJ1-1; TRBD1 matches at 9 bases. The CDR3 consists of 14 residues. Germline V gene data show CDR1 as MNHEY and CDR2 as SVGAGI. V shed 2 bases, J shed 7 bases, and the junction held 5 bases outside the gene matches.

This chain connects TRBV29-1 to TRBJ1-1; TRBD1 agrees at 8 bases. Germline V gene data show CDR1 as SQVTM and CDR2 as ANQGSEA. The junction had 8 bases not matched to a gene; V was cut back by 6 bases and J by 5 bases. The CDR3 totals 13 residues. CDR3 region: CSVHPQGATEAFF. CDR3 nucleotides: TGCAGCGTCCATCCTCAGGGGGCTACTGAAGCTTTCTTT. Together with reference TRBV29-1 and TRBJ1-1, the CDR3 gives the full variable domain: SAVISQKPSRDICQRGTSLTIQCQVDSQVTMMFWYRQQPGQSLTLIATANQGSEATYESGFVIDKFPISRPNLTFSTLTVSNMSPEDSSIYLCSVHPQGATEAFFGQGTRLTVV.

The rearrangement joins TRBV4-2 to TRBJ1-1; D remains ambiguous. Between the trimmed V and J ends, which lost 4 bases and 0 bases, there was a span of 12 bases. The CDR3 has 15 residues. Looked up from germline, CDR1 is LGHNA and CDR2 is YNFKEQ. The CDR3 is CASSRELFMNTEAFF. Here the CDR3 DNA reads TGTGCCAGCAGCCGAGAACTCTTCATGAACACTGAAGCTTTCTTT.

This sequence joins TRBV29-1 and TRBJ1-4; tentative D call: TRBD1 (5 bases). The germline V and J ends were trimmed by 8 bases and 7 bases, with 20 bases remaining between them. The CDR3 extends over 14 amino acids. Per germline, CDR1 SQVTM and CDR2 ANQGSEA. This CDR3 reads CSFGLHTGVEKLFF. CDR3 nucleotides: TGCAGCTTCGGCCTTCACACGGGGGTTGAAAAACTGTTTTTT.

The rearrangement uses TRBV6-5 and TRBJ2-2; 9 bases are shared with TRBD1. Germline CDR1 and CDR2: MNHEY and SVGAGI. The J segment lost 6 bases and the V segment lost 4 bases, leaving 0 bases of the junction unmatched. The CDR3 sequence is 13 residues long. Here the CDR3 DNA reads TGTGCCAGCAGTTGGGACAGGGCCGGGGAGCTGTTTTTT. Its protein is CASSWDRAGELFF.

This sequence joins TRBV11-2 and TRBJ2-7; tentative D call: TRBD1 (6 bases). CDR3 length: 15 residues. Trimming removed 5 bases from V and 3 bases from J, with 17 bases in between. From germline, CDR1 is SGHAT and CDR2 FQNNGV. In DNA form, the CDR3 reads TGTGCCAGCAGCCCGCTGCCCCGGGACAACTACGAGCAGTACTTC. Amino acid sequence: CASSPLPRDNYEQYF.

V and J are TRBV28 and TRBJ1-2; 7 bases agree with TRBD1. The V and J ends lost 3 bases and 4 bases, in that order; junction bases with no gene match: 5. Germline lookup yields CDR1 MDHEN and CDR2 SYDVKM. The CDR3 spans 14 residues. The CDR3 reads CASSFRGRGYGYTF. The CDR3 region has the DNA TGTGCCAGCAGTTTTAGGGGGCGAGGCTATGGCTACACCTTC.

J is TRBJ2-3 and V is TRBV6-4; 7 bases match TRBD1. This CDR3 region has 15 residues. Unmatched junction bases numbered 5, after V lost 3 bases and J lost 2 bases. Germline V gene lookup returns CDR1 MRHNA and CDR2 SNTAGT. This CDR3 is CASSERQGDTDTQYF. The CDR3 region has the DNA TGTGCCAGCAGTGAGCGACAGGGTGACACAGATACGCAGTATTTT.

The V gene is TRBV9, the J gene TRBJ2-1; unclear D gene. Germline V gene lookup returns CDR1 SGDLS and CDR2 YYNGEE. The CDR3 totals 14 residues. V lost 1 base, J lost 9 bases, and 14 bases lay in between. The CDR3 here is CASSVYTVLGEQFF. The CDR3 DNA is TGTGCCAGCAGCGTATATACGGTCCTTGGTGAGCAGTTCTTC.

This clone was found once. The chain joins TRBV18 to TRBJ2-7, with 8 bases identical to TRBD1. V gave up 4 bases and J gave up 3 bases; unmatched junction bases: 5. The CDR3 extends over 14 amino acids. Germline values: CDR1 KGHSH, CDR2 LQKENI. Written as DNA, the CDR3 is TGTGCCAGCTCACTCGCCGGGACAGGCTACGAGCAGTACTTC. Its translation: CASSLAGTGYEQYF. The full variable domain, in which reference TRBV18 and TRBJ2-7 provide the parts outside the CDR3, is NAGVMQNPRHLVRRRGQEARLRCSPMKGHSHVYWYRQLPEEGLKFMVYLQKENIIDESGMPKERFSAEFPKEGPSILRIQQVVRGDSAAYFCASSLAGTGYEQYFGPGTRLTVT.

The V gene is TRBV6-2 or TRBV6-3, the J gene TRBJ2-7; a possible D gene is TRBD1 (5 bases). V was trimmed by 2 bases and J by 2 bases, leaving 31 bases between them. Germline V CDR1 and CDR2: MNHEY, SVGEGT. CDR3 length: 21 residues. The CDR3: CASSYPTFEVTGSTKTYEQYF. CDR3 in DNA: TGTGCCAGCAGTTACCCAACGTTCGAGGTCACAGGTTCAACTAAAACCTACGAGCAGTACTTC.

This chain connects TRBV30 to TRBJ1-1; tentative D call: TRBD1 (6 bases). With 6 bases removed from V and 11 bases from J, the gap between germline ends came to 19 bases. The length of the CDR3 is 12 residues. CDR1 GTSNPN and CDR2 SVGIG come from the germline V gene (reference sequence). The CDR3 sequence is CACVPYRAGAFF. CDR3 nucleotides: TGTGCCTGCGTCCCGTACAGGGCTGGGGCTTTCTTT.

The rearrangement joins TRBV11-3 to TRBJ1-1, with 8 bases that match TRBD1. CDR3 length: 13 amino acids. Looked up from germline, CDR1 is SGHNT and CDR2 is YENEEA. J gave up 4 bases and V 5 bases, and 3 bases lay outside the gene matches. DNA for the CDR3: TGTGCCAGCAGCCGTACAGGGGGCACTGAAGCTTTCTTT. It encodes CASSRTGGTEAFF.

The chain carries TRBV28 and TRBJ1-1, with TRBD1 identical over 7 bases. The V gene end was trimmed by 5 bases and the J gene end by 6 bases; junction bases not matched to a gene: 9. The CDR3 runs 14 residues. Looked up from germline, CDR1 is MDHEN and CDR2 is SYDVKM. The DNA for the CDR3 is TGTGCCAGCAGTGCCAAGACAGGGTGGGCTGAAGCTTTCTTT. It yields the protein CASSAKTGWAEAFF. Complete variable domain (other parts from reference TRBV28 and TRBJ1-1): DVKVTQSSRYLVKRTGEKVFLECVQDMDHENMFWYRQDPGLGLRLIYFSYDVKMKEKGDIPEGYSVSREKKERFSLILESASTNQTSMYLCASSAKTGWAEAFFGQGTRLTVV.

This clone was counted a single time. The genes are TRBV19 and TRBJ1-5; the D is unclear. This CDR3 contains 13 residues. Trimming stripped 6 bases from V and 1 base from J, with 7 bases between. CDR1 is LNHDA and CDR2 is SQIVND in the germline V gene (reference sequence). The CDR3 protein is CASRGLSNQPQHF. The DNA for the CDR3 is TGTGCCAGTAGGGGCCTGAGCAATCAGCCCCAGCATTTT.

The genes are TRBV6-6 and TRBJ2-7, with D perhaps TRBD2 (6 bases). Germline values: CDR1 MNHNY, CDR2 SVGAGI (reference sequence). The CDR3 contains 13 residues. Between the trimmed V and J ends, which lost 7 bases and 3 bases, there was a span of 13 bases. The CDR3 nucleotides are TGTGCCAGCATCCGCGACGGGGGCTACGAGCAGTACTTC. Translated: CASIRDGGYEQYF.

The chain carries TRBV27 and TRBJ2-7; D gene uncertain. CDR3 length: 13 residues. CDR1 MNHEY and CDR2 SMNVEV come from the germline V gene (reference sequence). Trimming left V 3 bases short and J 3 bases short, with 9 bases between. CDR3 in amino acids: CASSFGSVYEQYF. The CDR3 region has the DNA TGTGCCAGCAGTTTTGGCTCCGTCTACGAGCAGTACTTC.

This chain uses TRBV5-8 with TRBJ1-5, with TRBD1 identical over 8 bases. J was trimmed by 7 bases and V by 3 bases; bases with no gene match: 12. Germline lookup yields CDR1 SGHTS and CDR2 YDEGEE. The CDR3 is 16 amino acids. In nucleotides, the CDR3 is TGTGCCAGCAGCTCCTTGGACAGGGCTGGGGGACAGCCCCAGCATTTT. Its translation: CASSSLDRAGGQPQHF.

The chain recombines TRBV7-9 with TRBJ1-1; 8 nucleotides agree with TRBD1. Per the germline V gene, CDR1 is SEHNR and CDR2 is FQNEAQ (reference sequence). V lost 7 bases, J lost 1 base, and 5 bases stayed unmatched. The CDR3 has 14 residues. CDR3: CASTIGTGNTEAFF. The CDR3 DNA sequence: TGTGCCAGCACTATAGGGACAGGGAACACTGAAGCTTTCTTT.

This sequence joins TRBV6-5 and TRBJ2-2, with 7 bases matching TRBD1. The CDR3 spans 15 residues. J lost 6 bases, V lost 0 bases, and 4 bases had no gene match. Per the germline V gene, CDR1 is MNHEY and CDR2 is SVGAGI. The CDR3 sequence is CASSYSTGRPGELFF. The DNA for the CDR3 is TGTGCCAGCAGTTACTCGACAGGGCGTCCCGGGGAGCTGTTTTTT.

CDR3 sequence (DNA): TGTGCCATCAGTGGGACTAGCGGGGGACACACAGATACGCAGTATTTT. This codes for CAISGTSGGHTDTQYF. The rearrangement links TRBV10-3 to TRBJ2-3; 13 nucleotides align to TRBD2. This CDR3 contains 16 residues. Per the germline V gene, CDR1 is ENHRY and CDR2 is SYGVKD. V gave up 4 bases and J gave up 2 bases; unmatched junction bases: 3.

This clone was counted a few times. The V call is TRBV12-5, the J call TRBJ2-7; 7 positions match TRBD1. The CDR3 is 15 amino acids. Germline-derived CDR1 and CDR2 are LGHNT and FRNRAP. Trimming cost V 2 bases and J 4 bases; bases outside gene matches: 8. The chain's CDR3 is CASGLTPSTGYEQYF. The CDR3 DNA reads TGTGCTAGTGGTTTGACACCTTCGACAGGGTACGAGCAGTACTTC.

V gene TRBV6-5 combines with J gene TRBJ1-1, with D tentatively TRBD1 (5 bases). Germline V gene data show CDR1 as MNHEY and CDR2 as SVGAGI. This CDR3 contains 16 residues. The ends were cut back, 0 bases at V and 4 bases at J, with 15 bases in the middle. CDR3 coding DNA: TGTGCCAGCAGTTACTCGGGGCTGGCCTACACCACTGAAGCTTTCTTT. Translated, it gives CASSYSGLAYTTEAFF.

This chain connects TRBV6-6 to TRBJ1-1; D gene uncertain. Germline assignment: CDR1 MNHNY and CDR2 SVGAGI (reference sequence). V was trimmed by 6 bases and J by 0 bases, leaving 11 bases between them. The CDR3 runs 14 residues. CDR3 protein: CASRDSTMNTEAFF. CDR3 nucleotide sequence: TGTGCCAGCAGGGACTCGACTATGAACACTGAAGCTTTCTTT.